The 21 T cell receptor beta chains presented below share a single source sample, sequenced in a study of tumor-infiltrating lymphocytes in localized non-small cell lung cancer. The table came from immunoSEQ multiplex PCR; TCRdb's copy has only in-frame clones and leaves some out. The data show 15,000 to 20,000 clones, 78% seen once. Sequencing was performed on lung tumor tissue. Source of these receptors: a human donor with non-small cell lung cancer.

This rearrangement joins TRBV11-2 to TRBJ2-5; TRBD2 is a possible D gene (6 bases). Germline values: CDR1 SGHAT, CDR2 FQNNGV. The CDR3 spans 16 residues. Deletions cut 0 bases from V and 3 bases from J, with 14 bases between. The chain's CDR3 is CASSLDRLVRKETQYF. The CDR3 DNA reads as TGTGCCAGCAGCTTAGATCGACTAGTTAGAAAAGAGACCCAGTACTTC.

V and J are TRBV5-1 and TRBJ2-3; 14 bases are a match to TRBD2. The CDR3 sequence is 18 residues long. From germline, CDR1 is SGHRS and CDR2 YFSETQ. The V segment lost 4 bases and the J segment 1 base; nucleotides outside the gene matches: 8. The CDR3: CASSPGLAGATRTDTQYF. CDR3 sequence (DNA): TGCGCCAGCAGCCCGGGACTAGCGGGAGCGACCCGCACAGATACGCAGTATTTT.

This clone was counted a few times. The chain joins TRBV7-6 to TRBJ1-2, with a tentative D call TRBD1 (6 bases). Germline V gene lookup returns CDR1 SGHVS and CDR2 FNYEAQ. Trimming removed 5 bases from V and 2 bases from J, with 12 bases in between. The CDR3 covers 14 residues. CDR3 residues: CASSPGQLNYGYTF. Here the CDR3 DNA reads TGTGCCAGCAGCCCAGGACAGTTAAACTATGGCTACACCTTC.

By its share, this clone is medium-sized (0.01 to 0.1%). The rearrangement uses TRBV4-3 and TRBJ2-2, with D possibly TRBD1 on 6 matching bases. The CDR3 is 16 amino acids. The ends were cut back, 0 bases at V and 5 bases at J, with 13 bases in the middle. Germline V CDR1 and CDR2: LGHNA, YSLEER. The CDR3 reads CASSQEAQGWTGELFF. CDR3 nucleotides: TGCGCCAGCAGCCAAGAGGCACAGGGTTGGACCGGGGAGCTGTTTTTT.

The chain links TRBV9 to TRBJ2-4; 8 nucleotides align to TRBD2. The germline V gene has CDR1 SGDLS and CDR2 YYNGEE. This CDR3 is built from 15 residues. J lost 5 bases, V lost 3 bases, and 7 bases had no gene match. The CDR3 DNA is TGTGCCAGCAGCGGAGGCGGGGGGATGGAAAACATTCAGTACTTC. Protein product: CASSGGGGMENIQYF.

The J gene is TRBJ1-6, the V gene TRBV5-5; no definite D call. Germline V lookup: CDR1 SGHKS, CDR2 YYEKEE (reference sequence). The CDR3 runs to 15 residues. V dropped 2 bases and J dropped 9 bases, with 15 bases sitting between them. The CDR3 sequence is CASSFINYLGSPLHF. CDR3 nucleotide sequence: TGTGCCAGCAGCTTCATAAATTATTTAGGTTCACCCCTCCACTTT.

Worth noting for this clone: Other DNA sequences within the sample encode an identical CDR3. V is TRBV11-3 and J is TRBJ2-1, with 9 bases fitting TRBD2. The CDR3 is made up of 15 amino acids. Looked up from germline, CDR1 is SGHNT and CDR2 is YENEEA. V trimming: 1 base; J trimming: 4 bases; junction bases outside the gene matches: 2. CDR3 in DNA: TGTGCCAGCAGCTTAGGAGCGGGGGGATACAATGAGCAGTTCTTC. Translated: CASSLGAGGYNEQFF.

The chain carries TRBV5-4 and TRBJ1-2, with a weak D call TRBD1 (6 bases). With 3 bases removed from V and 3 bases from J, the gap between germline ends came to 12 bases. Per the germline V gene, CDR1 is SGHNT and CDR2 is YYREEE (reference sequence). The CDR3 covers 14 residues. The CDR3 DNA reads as TGTGCCAGCAGCTCCCGACAGGCCTACTATGGCTACACCTTC. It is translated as CASSSRQAYYGYTF.

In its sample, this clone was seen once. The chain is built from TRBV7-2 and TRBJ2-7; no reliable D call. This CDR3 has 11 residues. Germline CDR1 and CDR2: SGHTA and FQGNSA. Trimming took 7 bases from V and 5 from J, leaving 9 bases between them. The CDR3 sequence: CASTLSNEQYF. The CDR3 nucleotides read TGTGCCAGCACCCTCAGCAACGAGCAGTACTTC.

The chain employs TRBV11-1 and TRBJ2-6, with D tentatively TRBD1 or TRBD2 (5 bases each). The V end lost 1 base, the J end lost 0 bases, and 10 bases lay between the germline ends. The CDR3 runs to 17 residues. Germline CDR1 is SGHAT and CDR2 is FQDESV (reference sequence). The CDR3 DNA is TGTGCCAGCAGCTTAGAGGGACGGGTCTCTGGGGCCAACGTCCTGACTTTC. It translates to CASSLEGRVSGANVLTF.

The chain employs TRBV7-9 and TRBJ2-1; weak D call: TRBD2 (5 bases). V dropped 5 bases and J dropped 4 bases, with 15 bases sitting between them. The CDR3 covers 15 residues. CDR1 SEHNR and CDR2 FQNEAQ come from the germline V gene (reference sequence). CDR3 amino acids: CASSLSRGSYNEQFF. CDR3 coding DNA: TGTGCCAGCAGCCTATCACGCGGGTCATACAATGAGCAGTTCTTC.

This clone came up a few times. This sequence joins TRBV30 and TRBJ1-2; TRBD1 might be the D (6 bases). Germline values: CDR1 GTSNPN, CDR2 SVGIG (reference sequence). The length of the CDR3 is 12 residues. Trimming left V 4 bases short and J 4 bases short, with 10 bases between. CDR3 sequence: CAWNAGAYGYTF. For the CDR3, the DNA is TGTGCCTGGAACGCGGGGGCCTATGGCTACACCTTC.

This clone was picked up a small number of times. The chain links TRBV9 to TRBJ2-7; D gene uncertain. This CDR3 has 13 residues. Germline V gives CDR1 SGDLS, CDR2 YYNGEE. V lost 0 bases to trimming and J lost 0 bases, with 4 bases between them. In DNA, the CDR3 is TGTGCCAGCAGCGTAGCTGACTCCTACGAGCAGTACTTC. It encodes CASSVADSYEQYF.

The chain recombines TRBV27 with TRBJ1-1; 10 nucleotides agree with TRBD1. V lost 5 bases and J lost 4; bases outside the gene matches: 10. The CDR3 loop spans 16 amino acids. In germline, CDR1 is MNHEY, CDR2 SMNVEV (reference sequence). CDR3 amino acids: CASSQLPGQGPTEAFF. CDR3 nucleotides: TGTGCCAGCAGTCAACTGCCGGGACAGGGGCCCACTGAAGCTTTCTTT.

The CDR3 sequence is CASSLEQAGGYTF. CDR3 DNA: TGTGCCAGCAGTTTAGAACAGGCGGGCGGCTACACCTTC. The chain joins TRBV28 to TRBJ1-2, with D maybe TRBD1 (5 bases). The length of the CDR3 is 13 residues. Per the germline V gene, CDR1 is MDHEN and CDR2 is SYDVKM. V was cut by 2 bases and J by 8 bases, with 12 bases left in between.

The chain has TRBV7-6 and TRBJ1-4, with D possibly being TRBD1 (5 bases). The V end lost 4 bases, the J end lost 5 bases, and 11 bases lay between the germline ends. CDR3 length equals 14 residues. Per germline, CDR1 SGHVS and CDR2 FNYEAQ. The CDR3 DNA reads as TGTGCCAGCAGCTCGGGACGGGGGAATGAAAAACTGTTTTTT. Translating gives CASSSGRGNEKLFF.

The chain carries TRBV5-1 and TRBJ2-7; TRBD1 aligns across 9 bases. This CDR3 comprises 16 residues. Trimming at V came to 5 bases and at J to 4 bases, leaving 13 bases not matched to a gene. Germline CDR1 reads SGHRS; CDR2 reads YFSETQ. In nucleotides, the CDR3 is TGCGCCAGCAGATACGACAGGGGGTACGATTCTTACGAGCAGTACTTC. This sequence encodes CASRYDRGYDSYEQYF.

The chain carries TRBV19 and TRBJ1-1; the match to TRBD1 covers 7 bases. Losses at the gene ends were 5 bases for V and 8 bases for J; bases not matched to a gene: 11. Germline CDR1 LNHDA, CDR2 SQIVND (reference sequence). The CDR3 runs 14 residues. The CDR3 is CASSYRGRSLEAFF. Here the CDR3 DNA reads TGTGCCAGTAGTTACAGGGGACGCTCCCTCGAAGCTTTCTTT.

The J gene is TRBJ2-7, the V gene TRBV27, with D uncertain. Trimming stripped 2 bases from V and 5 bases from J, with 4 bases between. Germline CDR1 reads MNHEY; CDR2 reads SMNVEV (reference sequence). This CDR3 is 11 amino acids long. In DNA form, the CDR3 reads TGTGCCAGCAGTTTAGGCAACGAGCAGTACTTC. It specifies CASSLGNEQYF.

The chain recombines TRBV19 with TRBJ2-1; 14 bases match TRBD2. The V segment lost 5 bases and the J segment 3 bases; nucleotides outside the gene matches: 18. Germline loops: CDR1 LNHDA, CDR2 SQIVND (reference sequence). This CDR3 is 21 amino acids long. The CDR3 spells CASSPRARLAGGRQFYNEQFF. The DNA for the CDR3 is TGTGCCAGTAGTCCTCGGGCCCGACTAGCGGGGGGGCGTCAGTTCTACAATGAGCAGTTCTTC.

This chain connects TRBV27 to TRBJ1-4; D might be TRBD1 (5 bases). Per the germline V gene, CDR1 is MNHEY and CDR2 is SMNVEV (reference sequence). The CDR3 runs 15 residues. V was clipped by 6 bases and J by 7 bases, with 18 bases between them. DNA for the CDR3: TGTGCCAGCAGACGACTGCAGGGTGTGGGTGAAAAACTGTTTTTT. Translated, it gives CASRRLQGVGEKLFF.